This T cell receptor (beta chain) was identified during a study of T-cell memory formation after mild COVID-19. About the research overall: TCR clusters were largely donor specific.

In TCRdb, the 5' RACE reads were re-called with MiXCR into one record per CDR3 protein. Among hundreds of thousands of distinct CDR3 sequences listed, about 16% were seen once. Germline loops: CDR1 SGHAT, CDR2 FQNNGV. The CDR3 is 14 amino acids. Trimming removed 6 bases at V and 2 bases at J, with 12 bases between. This TCR derives from a man aged 18-30 years who had mild COVID-19 (a few samples of this study predate the infection). Cell type and time point are not known. J is TRBJ2-3 and V is TRBV11-2; maybe TRBD2 (6 bases). Sample: PBMCs or a T cell subset sorted from them (not recorded which). The CDR3 loop is CASRPLADTDTQYF. The CDR3 DNA follows: TGTGCCAGCAGACCACTAGCAGACACAGATACGCAGTATTTT.